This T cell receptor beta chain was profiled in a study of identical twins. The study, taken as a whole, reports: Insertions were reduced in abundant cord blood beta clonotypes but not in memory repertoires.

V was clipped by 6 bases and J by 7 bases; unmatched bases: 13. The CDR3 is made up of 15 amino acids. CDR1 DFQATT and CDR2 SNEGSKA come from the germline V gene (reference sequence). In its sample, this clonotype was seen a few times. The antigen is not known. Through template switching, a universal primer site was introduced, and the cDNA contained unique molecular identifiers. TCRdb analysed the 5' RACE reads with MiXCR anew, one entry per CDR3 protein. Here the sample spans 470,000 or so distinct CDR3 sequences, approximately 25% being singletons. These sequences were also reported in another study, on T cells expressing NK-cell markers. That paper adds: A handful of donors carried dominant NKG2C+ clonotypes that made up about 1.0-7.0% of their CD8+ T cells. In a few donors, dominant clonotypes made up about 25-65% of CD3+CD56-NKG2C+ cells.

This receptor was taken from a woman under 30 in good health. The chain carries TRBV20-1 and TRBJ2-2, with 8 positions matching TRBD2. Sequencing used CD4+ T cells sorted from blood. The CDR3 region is CSAGPSGSSGGELFF. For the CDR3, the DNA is TGCAGTGCCGGTCCCAGCGGGAGTTCCGGCGGGGAGCTGTTTTTT.